Described below is a single T cell receptor beta chain sequence and its context. The target antigen is unknown. This specimen belongs to a study of CD8 T cells in ankylosing spondylitis. Study conclusions and caveats: It was reported that disease-linked clones were significantly enriched in matched ankylosing spondylitis synovial fluid.

Trimming shortened V by 0 bases and J by 1 base, and 14 bases separated the two germline ends. The CDR3 sequence is 17 residues long. Germline-derived CDR1 and CDR2 are ENHRY and SYGVKD. Libraries for TCR beta were made by quantitative 5'-RACE with molecular barcodes. From the 5' RACE reads, TCRdb called clonotypes with MiXCR, one entry per CDR3 protein. The top ten clones hold more than 12% of a sample with 150,000 or so distinct CDR3 sequences, roughly 10% of them seen once. The receptor's source is a female donor with ankylosing spondylitis or in good health (not recorded which). The sample comprised blood, either unsorted or a sorted T cell fraction (not recorded which). V is TRBV10-3 and J is TRBJ2-3, with D perhaps TRBD1 (5 bases). The CDR3 coding sequence is TGTGCCATCAGTGAGTCAGGGCAGGGCCCTCGCACAGATACGCAGTATTTT. This encodes CAISESGQGPRTDTQYF.